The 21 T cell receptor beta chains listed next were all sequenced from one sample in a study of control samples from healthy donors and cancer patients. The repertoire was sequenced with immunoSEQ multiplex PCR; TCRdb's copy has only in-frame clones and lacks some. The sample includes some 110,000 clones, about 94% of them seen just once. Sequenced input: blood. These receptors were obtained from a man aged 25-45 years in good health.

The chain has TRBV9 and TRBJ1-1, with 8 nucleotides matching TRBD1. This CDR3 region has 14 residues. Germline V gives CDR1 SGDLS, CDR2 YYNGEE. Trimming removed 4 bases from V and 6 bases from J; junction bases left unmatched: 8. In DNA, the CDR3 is TGTGCCAGCAGCATCGGACAGGGAAGGCCTGAAGCTTTCTTT. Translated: CASSIGQGRPEAFF.

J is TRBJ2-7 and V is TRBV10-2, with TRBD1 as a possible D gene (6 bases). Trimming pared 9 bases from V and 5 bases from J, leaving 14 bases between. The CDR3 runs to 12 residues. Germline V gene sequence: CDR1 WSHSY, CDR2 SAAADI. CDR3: CASSDRLNEQYF. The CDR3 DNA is TGCGCCAGTTCCGACAGGCTCAACGAGCAGTACTTC.

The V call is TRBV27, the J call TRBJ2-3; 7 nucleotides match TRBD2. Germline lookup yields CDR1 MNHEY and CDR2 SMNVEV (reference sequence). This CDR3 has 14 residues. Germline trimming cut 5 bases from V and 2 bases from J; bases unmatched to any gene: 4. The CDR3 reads CASSPAGFTDTQYF. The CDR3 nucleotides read TGTGCCAGCAGTCCAGCGGGGTTCACAGATACGCAGTATTTT.

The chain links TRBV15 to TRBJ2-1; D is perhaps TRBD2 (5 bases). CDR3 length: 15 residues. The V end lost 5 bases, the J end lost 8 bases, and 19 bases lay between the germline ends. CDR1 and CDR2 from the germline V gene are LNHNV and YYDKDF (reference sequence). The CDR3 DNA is TGTGCCACCAGCGAGGGTTCTAGGGATTGGGATGAGCAGTTCTTC. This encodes CATSEGSRDWDEQFF.

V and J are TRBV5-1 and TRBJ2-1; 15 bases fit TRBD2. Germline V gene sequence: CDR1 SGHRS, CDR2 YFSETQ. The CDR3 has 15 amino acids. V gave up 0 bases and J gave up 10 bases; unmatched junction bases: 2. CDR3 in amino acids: CASSLVGTSGGEQFF. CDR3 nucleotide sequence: TGCGCCAGCAGCTTGGTTGGGACTAGCGGGGGGGAGCAGTTCTTC.

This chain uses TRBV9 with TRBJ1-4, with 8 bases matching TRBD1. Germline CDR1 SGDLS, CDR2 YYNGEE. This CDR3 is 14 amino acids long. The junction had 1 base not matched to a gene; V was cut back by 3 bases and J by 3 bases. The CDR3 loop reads CASSAQGANEKLFF. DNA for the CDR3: TGTGCCAGCAGCGCACAGGGGGCTAATGAAAAACTGTTTTTT. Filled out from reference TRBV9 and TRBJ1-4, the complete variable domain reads DSGVTQTPKHLITATGQRVTLRCSPRSGDLSVYWYQQSLDQGLQFLIQYYNGEERAKGNILERFSAQQFPDLHSELNLSSLELGDSALYFCASSAQGANEKLFFGSGTQLSVL.

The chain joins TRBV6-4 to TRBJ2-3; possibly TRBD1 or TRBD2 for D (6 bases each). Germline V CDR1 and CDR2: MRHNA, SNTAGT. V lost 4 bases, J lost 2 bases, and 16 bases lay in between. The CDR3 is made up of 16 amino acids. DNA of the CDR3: TGTGCCAGCAGTGCCGATACGGGGGCCTTCACAGATACGCAGTATTTT. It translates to CASSADTGAFTDTQYF.

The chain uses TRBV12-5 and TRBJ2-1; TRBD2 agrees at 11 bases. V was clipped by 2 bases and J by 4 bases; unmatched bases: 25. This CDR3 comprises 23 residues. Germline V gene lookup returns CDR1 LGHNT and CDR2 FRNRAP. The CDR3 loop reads CASGLLGPGGTTGTSGRYNEQFF. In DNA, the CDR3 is TGTGCTAGTGGTTTGCTCGGACCGGGCGGGACAACTGGGACTAGCGGCAGATACAATGAGCAGTTCTTC.

The CDR3: CASSILGSRAFF. In DNA form, the CDR3 reads TGTGCCAGTAGTATTTTGGGATCCCGAGCTTTCTTT. The chain employs TRBV19 and TRBJ1-1; D call uncertain. The CDR3 has 12 amino acids. Germline V lookup: CDR1 LNHDA, CDR2 SQIVND (reference sequence). Trimming shortened V by 3 bases and J by 10 bases, and 12 bases separated the two germline ends.

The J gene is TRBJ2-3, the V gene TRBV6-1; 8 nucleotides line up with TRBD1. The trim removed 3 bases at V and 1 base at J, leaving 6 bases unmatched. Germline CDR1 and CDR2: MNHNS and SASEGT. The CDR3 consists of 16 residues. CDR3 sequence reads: CASSDLQGVGTDTQYF. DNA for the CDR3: TGTGCCAGCAGTGACCTACAGGGGGTGGGCACAGATACGCAGTATTTT.

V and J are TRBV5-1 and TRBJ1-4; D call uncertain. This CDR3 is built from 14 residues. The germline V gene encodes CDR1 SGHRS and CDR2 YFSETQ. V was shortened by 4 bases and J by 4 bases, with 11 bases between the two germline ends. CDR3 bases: TGCGCCAGCAGCCCCCTCACCCTTAATGAAAAACTGTTTTTT. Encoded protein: CASSPLTLNEKLFF.

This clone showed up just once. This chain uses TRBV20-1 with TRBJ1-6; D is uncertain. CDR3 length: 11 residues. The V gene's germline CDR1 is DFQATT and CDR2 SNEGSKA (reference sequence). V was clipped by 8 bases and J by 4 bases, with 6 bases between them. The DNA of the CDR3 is TGCAGTCCAACGTATAATTCACCCCTCCACTTT. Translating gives CSPTYNSPLHF.

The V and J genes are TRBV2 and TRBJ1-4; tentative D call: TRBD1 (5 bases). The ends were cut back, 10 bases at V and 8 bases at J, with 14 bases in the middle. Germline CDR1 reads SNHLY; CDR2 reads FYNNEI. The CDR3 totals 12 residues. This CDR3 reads CATSGGEEKLFF. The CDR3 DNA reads TGTGCCACCTCGGGGGGGGAAGAAAAACTGTTTTTT.

CDR3 nucleotide sequence: TGTGCCAGCAGCTTGGGTGGCGCGGGACGGCATGAGCAGTTCTTC. Translated: CASSLGGAGRHEQFF. The rearrangement joins TRBV7-6 to TRBJ2-1, with D tentatively TRBD2 (6 bases). Trimming removed 3 bases from V and 8 bases from J, with 17 bases in between. Germline values: CDR1 SGHVS, CDR2 FNYEAQ. The CDR3 covers 15 residues.

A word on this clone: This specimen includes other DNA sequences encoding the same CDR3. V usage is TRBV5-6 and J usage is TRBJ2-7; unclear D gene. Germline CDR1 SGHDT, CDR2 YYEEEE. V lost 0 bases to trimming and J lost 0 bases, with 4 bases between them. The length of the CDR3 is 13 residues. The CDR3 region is CASSLVSSYEQYF. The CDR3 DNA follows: TGTGCCAGCAGCTTGGTGTCCTCCTACGAGCAGTACTTC.

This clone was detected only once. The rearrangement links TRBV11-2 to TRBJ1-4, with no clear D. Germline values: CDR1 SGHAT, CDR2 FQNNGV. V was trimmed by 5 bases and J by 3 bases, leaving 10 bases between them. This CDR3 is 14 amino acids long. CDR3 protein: CASSRAAPNEKLFF. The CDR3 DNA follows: TGTGCCAGCAGCCGGGCCGCGCCTAATGAAAAACTGTTTTTT.

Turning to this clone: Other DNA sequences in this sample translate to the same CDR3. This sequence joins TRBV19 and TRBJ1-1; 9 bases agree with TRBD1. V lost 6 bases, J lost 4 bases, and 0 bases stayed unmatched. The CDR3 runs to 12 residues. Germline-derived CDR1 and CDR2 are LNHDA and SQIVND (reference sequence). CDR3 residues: CASRTGGTEAFF. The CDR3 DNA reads TGTGCCAGTAGGACAGGGGGCACTGAAGCTTTCTTT.

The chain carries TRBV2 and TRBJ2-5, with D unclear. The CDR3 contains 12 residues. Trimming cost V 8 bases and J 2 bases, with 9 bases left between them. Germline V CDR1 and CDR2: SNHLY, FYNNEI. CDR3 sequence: CASSYAQETQYF. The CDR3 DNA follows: TGTGCCAGCTCCTATGCTCAAGAGACCCAGTACTTC.

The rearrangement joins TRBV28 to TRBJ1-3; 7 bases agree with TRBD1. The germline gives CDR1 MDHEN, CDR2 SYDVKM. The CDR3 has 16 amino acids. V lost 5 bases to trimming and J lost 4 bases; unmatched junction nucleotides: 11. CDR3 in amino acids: CASSPAPWDSGNTIYF. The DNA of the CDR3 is TGTGCCAGCAGTCCCGCCCCTTGGGACAGCGGAAACACCATATATTTT.

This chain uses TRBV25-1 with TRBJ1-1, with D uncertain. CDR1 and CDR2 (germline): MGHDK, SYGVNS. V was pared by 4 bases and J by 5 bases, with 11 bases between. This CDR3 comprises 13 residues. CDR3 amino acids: CASSGLRRTEAFF. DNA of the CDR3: TGTGCCAGCAGTGGCCTAAGGAGGACTGAAGCTTTCTTT.

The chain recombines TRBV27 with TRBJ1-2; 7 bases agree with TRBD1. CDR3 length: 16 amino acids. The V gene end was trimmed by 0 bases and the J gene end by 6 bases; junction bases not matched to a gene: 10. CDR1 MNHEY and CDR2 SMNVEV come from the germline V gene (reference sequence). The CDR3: CASSLSYPGGWHGYTF. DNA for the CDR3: TGTGCCAGCAGTTTATCGTACCCAGGGGGTTGGCATGGCTACACCTTC.